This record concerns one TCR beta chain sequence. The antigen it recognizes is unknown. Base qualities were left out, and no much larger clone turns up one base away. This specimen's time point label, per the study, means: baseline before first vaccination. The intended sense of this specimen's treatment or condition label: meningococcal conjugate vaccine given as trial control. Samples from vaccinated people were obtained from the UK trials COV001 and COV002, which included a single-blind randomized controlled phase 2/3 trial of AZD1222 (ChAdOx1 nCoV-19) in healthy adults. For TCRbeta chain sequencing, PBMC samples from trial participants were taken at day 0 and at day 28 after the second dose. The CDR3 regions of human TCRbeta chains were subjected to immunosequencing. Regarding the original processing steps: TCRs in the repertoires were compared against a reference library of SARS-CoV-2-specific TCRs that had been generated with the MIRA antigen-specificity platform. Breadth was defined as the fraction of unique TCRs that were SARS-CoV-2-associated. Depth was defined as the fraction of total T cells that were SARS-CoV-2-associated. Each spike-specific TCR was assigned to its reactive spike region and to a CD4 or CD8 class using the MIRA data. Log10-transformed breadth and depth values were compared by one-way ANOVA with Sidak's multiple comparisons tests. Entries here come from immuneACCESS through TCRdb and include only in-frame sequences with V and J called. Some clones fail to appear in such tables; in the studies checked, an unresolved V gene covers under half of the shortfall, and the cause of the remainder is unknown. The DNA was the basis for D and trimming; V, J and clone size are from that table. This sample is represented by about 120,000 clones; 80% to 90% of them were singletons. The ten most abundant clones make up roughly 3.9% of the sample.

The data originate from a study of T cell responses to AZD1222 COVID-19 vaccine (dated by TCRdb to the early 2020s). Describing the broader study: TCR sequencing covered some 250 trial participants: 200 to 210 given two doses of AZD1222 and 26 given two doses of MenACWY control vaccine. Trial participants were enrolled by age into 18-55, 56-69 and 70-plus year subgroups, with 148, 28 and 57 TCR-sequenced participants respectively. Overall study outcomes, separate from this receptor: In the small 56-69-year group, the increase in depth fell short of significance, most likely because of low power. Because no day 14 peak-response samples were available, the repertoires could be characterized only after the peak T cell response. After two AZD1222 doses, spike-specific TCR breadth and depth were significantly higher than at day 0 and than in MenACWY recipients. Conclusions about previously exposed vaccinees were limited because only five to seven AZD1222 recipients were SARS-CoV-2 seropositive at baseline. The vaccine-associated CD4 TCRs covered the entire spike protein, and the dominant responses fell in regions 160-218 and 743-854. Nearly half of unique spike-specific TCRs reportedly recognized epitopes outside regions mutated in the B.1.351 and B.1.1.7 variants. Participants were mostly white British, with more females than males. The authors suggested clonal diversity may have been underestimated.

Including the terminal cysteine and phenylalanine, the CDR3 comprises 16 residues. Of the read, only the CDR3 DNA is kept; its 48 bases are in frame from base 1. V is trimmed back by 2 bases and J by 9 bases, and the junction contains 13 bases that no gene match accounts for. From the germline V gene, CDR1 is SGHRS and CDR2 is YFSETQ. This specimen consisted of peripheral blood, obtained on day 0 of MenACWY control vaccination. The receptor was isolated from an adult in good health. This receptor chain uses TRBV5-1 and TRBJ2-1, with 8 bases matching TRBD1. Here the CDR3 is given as CASSFRDRSGAVEQFF. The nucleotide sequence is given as TGCGCCAGCAGCTTCAGGGACAGGTCTGGGGCAGTTGAGCAGTTCTTC.